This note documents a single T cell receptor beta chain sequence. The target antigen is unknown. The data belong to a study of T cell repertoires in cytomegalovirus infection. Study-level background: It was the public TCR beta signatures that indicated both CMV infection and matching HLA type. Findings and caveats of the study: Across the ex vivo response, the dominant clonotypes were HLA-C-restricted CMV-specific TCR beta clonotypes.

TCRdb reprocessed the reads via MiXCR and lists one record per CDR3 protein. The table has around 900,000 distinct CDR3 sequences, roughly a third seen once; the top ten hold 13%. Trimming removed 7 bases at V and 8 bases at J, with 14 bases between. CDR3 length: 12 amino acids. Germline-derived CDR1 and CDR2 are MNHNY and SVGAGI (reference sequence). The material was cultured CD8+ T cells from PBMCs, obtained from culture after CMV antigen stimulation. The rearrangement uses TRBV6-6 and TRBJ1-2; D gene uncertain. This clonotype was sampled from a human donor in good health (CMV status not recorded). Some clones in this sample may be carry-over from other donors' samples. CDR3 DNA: TGTGCCAGCACCCCTCAGCCAGCCGGCTACACCTTC. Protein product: CASTPQPAGYTF.